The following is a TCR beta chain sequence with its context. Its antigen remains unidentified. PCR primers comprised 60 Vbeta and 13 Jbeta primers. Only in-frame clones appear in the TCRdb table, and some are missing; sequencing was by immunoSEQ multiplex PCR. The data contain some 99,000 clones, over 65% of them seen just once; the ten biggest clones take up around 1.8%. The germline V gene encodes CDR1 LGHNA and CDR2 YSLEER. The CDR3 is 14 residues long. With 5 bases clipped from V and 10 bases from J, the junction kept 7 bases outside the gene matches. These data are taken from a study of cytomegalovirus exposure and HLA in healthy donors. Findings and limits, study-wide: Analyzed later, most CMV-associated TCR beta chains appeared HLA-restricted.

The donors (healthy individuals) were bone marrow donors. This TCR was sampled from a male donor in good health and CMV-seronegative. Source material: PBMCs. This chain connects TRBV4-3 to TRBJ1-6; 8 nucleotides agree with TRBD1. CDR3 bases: TGCGCCAGCAGCTCCCGGACAGGGTGGTCACCCCTCCACTTT. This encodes CASSSRTGWSPLHF.